The 25 T cell receptor beta chains below come from one sample, sequenced in a study of tumor-infiltrating lymphocytes in oesophageal squamous cell carcinoma. TCRdb processed the PCR reads anew with MiXCR; each CDR3 protein has one entry. This sample yields about 14,000 distinct CDR3 sequences, of which 40% to 50% are seen a single time; 14% belongs to the top ten. The specimen sequenced was blood. These receptors were collected from a male donor with esophageal squamous cell carcinoma.

A note on this clonotype: Since no conserved phenylalanine or tryptophan closes the CDR3, a read error is the likely cause. The limits of the CDR3 on the DNA are not certain, so only TCRdb's listed CDR3 is given. The chain has TRBV7-2 and TRBJ1-1. Germline loops: CDR1 SGHTA, CDR2 FQGNSA. The length of the CDR3 is 20 amino acids, counting both ends. CDR3 residues: CASSSAEPGLAFTMSSSSVR.

The J gene is TRBJ1-1, the V gene TRBV11-3; D might be TRBD1 (5 bases). There are 13 residues in the CDR3. V was shortened by 2 bases and J by 4 bases, with 8 bases between the two germline ends. Germline V lookup: CDR1 SGHNT, CDR2 YENEEA. Here the CDR3 reads CASSLRDFTEAFF. CDR3 coding DNA: TGTGCCAGCAGCTTACGGGACTTCACTGAAGCTTTCTTT.

The rearrangement joins TRBV7-2 to TRBJ2-1; 10 bases fit TRBD2. The DNA matches TRBJ2-7 better at its end, which makes the J call doubtful. The CDR3 runs 15 residues. Germline V lookup: CDR1 SGHTA, CDR2 FQGNSA. CDR3 DNA sequence: TGTGCCAGCAGCTTAGACACTAGCGGGAACTACGAGCAGTACTTC. Protein product: CASSLDTSGNYEQYF.

Only one count was recorded for this clonotype. This chain connects TRBV7-6 to TRBJ2-2, with a weak D call TRBD2 (5 bases). Germline V gene lookup returns CDR1 SGHVS and CDR2 FNYEAQ. Trimming left V 5 bases short and J 3 bases short, with 10 bases between. CDR3 length: 14 residues. CDR3 sequence reads: CASSLTRDTGELFF. DNA for the CDR3: TGTGCCAGCAGCCTTACTAGAGACACCGGGGAGCTGTTTTTT.

This clonotype was counted at least ten times. This chain uses TRBV19 with TRBJ2-1, with TRBD2 matching over 12 bases. There are 18 residues in the CDR3. Germline assignment: CDR1 LNHDA and CDR2 SQIVND (reference sequence). Trimming took 2 bases from V and 4 from J; bases not matched to a gene: 9. The CDR3 sequence is CASSITSGRSLAYNEQFF. The CDR3 nucleotides are TGTGCCAGTAGTATAACTAGCGGGAGGAGTCTCGCTTACAATGAGCAGTTCTTC.

This clonotype was observed many times. The V gene is TRBV7-9, the J gene TRBJ2-5, with TRBD1 identical over 7 bases. The germline gives CDR1 SEHNR, CDR2 FQNEAQ (reference sequence). V dropped 10 bases and J dropped 2; count of bases not matched to a gene: 7. The CDR3 has 13 residues. This chain's CDR3 is CATRDSLQETQYF. The CDR3 bases are TGTGCCACACGGGACAGTCTACAAGAGACCCAGTACTTC.

For this clonotype: This CDR3 is missing its conserved last phenylalanine or tryptophan, likely due to a read error. The chain couples TRBV6-2 or TRBV6-3 to TRBJ2-5; D is perhaps TRBD2 (6 bases). V dropped 6 bases and J dropped 7 bases, with 12 bases sitting between them. The CDR3 has 12 amino acids. From germline, CDR1 is MNHEY and CDR2 SVGEGT. CDR3 loop: CASRLAGVTQYL. CDR3 DNA sequence: TGTGCCAGCAGACTAGCCGGAGTGACCCAGTACTTA.

This chain joins TRBV7-2 and TRBJ2-4, with 9 positions matching TRBD2. The V gene end was trimmed by 5 bases and the J gene end by 0 bases; junction bases not matched to a gene: 8. The germline gives CDR1 SGHTA, CDR2 FQGNSA. CDR3 size: 17 residues. CDR3 sequence (DNA): TGTGCCAGCAGCCCGCACGTAGCGGGAGTAGCCAAAAACATTCAGTACTTC. It translates to CASSPHVAGVAKNIQYF.

V usage is TRBV7-4 and J usage is TRBJ2-7; possibly TRBD2 for D (5 bases). The J call could be wrong; TRBJ2-1 is a better fit for the DNA end. Germline loops: CDR1 SGHVT, CDR2 SQSDAQ. There are 12 residues in the CDR3. In DNA, the CDR3 is TGTGCCAGCAGCTTAATGGCGGGTGAGCAGTTCTTC. It yields the protein CASSLMAGEQFF.

For this clonotype: Given a much more abundant clone one base away, this may be a read error. This chain links TRBV12-3 or TRBV12-4 with TRBJ2-3; 11 positions match TRBD2. The J call may be in error: the DNA end matches TRBJ2-7 better. The CDR3 contains 18 residues. CDR3 in amino acids: CASSSLGASGRYYNEQYF. The CDR3 DNA is TGTGCCAGCAGCTCTTTGGGGGCTAGCGGGAGGTACTACAATGAGCAGTACTTC.

The V call is TRBV11-2, the J call TRBJ2-1; TRBD2 might be the D (5 bases). Gene TRBJ2-7 matches the end of the DNA better, so the J call may be wrong. The CDR3 contains 13 residues. Germline V CDR1 and CDR2: SGHAT, FQNNGV. The CDR3 DNA follows: TGTGCCAGCAGCTTCGGACCACTAGACGAGCAGTACTTC. Its protein product is CASSFGPLDEQYF.

The rearrangement links TRBV7-6 to TRBJ2-7; TRBD1 matches 8 bases. Germline V gives CDR1 SGHVS, CDR2 FNYEAQ. Trimming cost V 5 bases and J 2 bases; bases outside gene matches: 8. This CDR3 spans 15 amino acids. The CDR3 spells CASSTLGQGTYEQYF. CDR3 nucleotides: TGTGCCAGCAGCACCCTAGGACAGGGCACCTACGAGCAGTACTTC.

By proportion, this clonotype is large. The rearrangement joins TRBV7-9 to TRBJ2-1; D may be TRBD1 (6 bases). CDR1 is SEHNR, CDR2 FQNEAQ, per germline (reference sequence). The length of the CDR3 is 16 residues. V lost 1 base and J 0 bases, leaving 10 bases between the germline ends. The chain's CDR3 is CASSLDRASSYNEQFF. In DNA form, the CDR3 reads TGTGCCAGCAGCTTAGACAGGGCGAGCTCCTACAATGAGCAGTTCTTC.

This sequence joins TRBV6-1 and TRBJ2-5; no reliable D call. The CDR3 is made up of 13 amino acids. V lost 1 base and J lost 4, with 7 bases in between. CDR1 is MNHNS and CDR2 is SASEGT in the germline V gene. The CDR3 nucleotides read TGTGCCAGCAGTGAAGTCGCAAGAGAGACCCAGTACTTC. Translated, it gives CASSEVARETQYF.

This clonotype was counted ten times or more. The chain combines TRBV11-2 with TRBJ1-1; 7 bases are a match to TRBD1. The junction had 3 bases not matched to a gene; V was cut back by 4 bases and J by 1 base. CDR1 SGHAT and CDR2 FQNNGV come from the germline V gene. CDR3 length equals 14 residues. CDR3 sequence: CASSSRTGNTEAFF. CDR3 sequence (DNA): TGTGCCAGCAGCTCAAGGACAGGGAACACTGAAGCTTTCTTT. Drawing the rest from reference TRBV11-2 and TRBJ1-1, the complete variable domain is EAGVAQSPRYKIIEKRQSVAFWCNPISGHATLYWYQQILGQGPKLLIQFQNNGVVDDSQLPKDRFSAERLKGVDSTLKIQPAKLEDSAVYLCASSSRTGNTEAFFGQGTRLTVV.

V and J are TRBV11-2 and TRBJ2-1; D unresolved. Germline assignment: CDR1 SGHAT and CDR2 FQNNGV. This CDR3 spans 13 amino acids. Trimming left V 1 base short and J 11 bases short, with 12 bases between. DNA for the CDR3: TGTGCCAGCAGCTTAGGTGGTAGCCCTAAGCAGTTCTTC. This codes for CASSLGGSPKQFF. Full variable domain (outside the CDR3, taken from reference TRBV11-2 and TRBJ2-1): EAGVAQSPRYKIIEKRQSVAFWCNPISGHATLYWYQQILGQGPKLLIQFQNNGVVDDSQLPKDRFSAERLKGVDSTLKIQPAKLEDSAVYLCASSLGGSPKQFFGPGTRLTVL.

The V and J genes are TRBV7-2 and TRBJ1-4, with 12 bases aligning to TRBD1. V was pared by 5 bases and J by 8 bases, with 12 bases of the junction left unmatched. The CDR3 consists of 17 residues. Germline values: CDR1 SGHTA, CDR2 FQGNSA. CDR3: CASSPRDRGRVGEKLFF. In nucleotides, the CDR3 is TGTGCCAGCAGCCCCCGGGACAGGGGGCGAGTCGGGGAAAAACTGTTTTTT.

This clonotype ranks as medium-sized (0.01 to 0.1%). The V and J genes are TRBV14 and TRBJ1-1, with D uncertain. V was trimmed by 1 base and J by 7 bases, leaving 10 bases between them. From germline, CDR1 is SGHDN and CDR2 FVKESK. CDR3 size: 13 residues. The CDR3 here is CASSQVNSGEAFF. In DNA, the CDR3 is TGTGCCAGCAGCCAAGTGAACAGTGGTGAAGCTTTCTTT.

The genes are TRBV29-1 and TRBJ1-2, with no clear D. The CDR3 consists of 13 residues. Germline V lookup: CDR1 SQVTM, CDR2 ANQGSEA. Deletions cut 5 bases from V and 3 bases from J, with 13 bases between. CDR3 protein: CSVPFAGYYGYTF. The CDR3 coding sequence is TGCAGCGTTCCTTTTGCAGGCTACTATGGCTACACCTTC.

This clonotype came up many times. J is TRBJ1-5 and V is TRBV6-1; D remains unclear. Germline-derived CDR1 and CDR2 are MNHNS and SASEGT. The CDR3 is 12 residues long. V was trimmed by 8 bases and J by 4 bases, leaving 9 bases between them. The CDR3 region is CASRSENQPQHF. The CDR3 DNA reads as TGTGCCAGCCGAAGCGAAAATCAGCCCCAGCATTTT.

This clonotype was seen at least ten times. The J gene is TRBJ2-7, the V gene TRBV7-2; the D is unclear. Germline V gives CDR1 SGHTA, CDR2 FQGNSA. This CDR3 is 11 amino acids long. V was clipped by 5 bases and J by 4 bases, with 6 bases between them. The CDR3 loop is CASSLTYEQYF. The CDR3 DNA is TGTGCCAGCAGCCTCACATACGAGCAGTACTTC.

V usage is TRBV7-2 and J usage is TRBJ2-1; TRBD1 might be the D (6 bases). The CDR3 has 15 amino acids. Trimming pared 5 bases from V and 1 base from J, leaving 12 bases between. Germline V gives CDR1 SGHTA, CDR2 FQGNSA. Here the CDR3 reads CASSPLQGSYNEQFF. CDR3 DNA sequence: TGTGCCAGCAGCCCACTACAGGGTTCCTACAATGAGCAGTTCTTC.

The chain couples TRBV7-2 to TRBJ2-1; TRBD2 might be the D (6 bases). The DNA end is a closer match to TRBJ2-7, so the J assignment may be wrong. Germline CDR1 and CDR2: SGHTA and FQGNSA. This CDR3 has 14 amino acids. CDR3 coding DNA: TGTGCCAGCAGCCGCGGTGGCGGGGTGAGAGGGCAGTACTTC. It specifies CASSRGGGVRGQYF.

A single count supports this clonotype. The chain links TRBV4-3 to TRBJ2-4, with D perhaps matching TRBD1 (6 bases). With 3 bases removed from V and 1 base from J, the gap between germline ends came to 10 bases. CDR1 and CDR2 (germline): LGHNA, YSLEER. The CDR3 extends over 15 amino acids. Here the CDR3 DNA reads TGCGCCAGCAGCCAGGGGGCTAGGGCCAAAAACATTCAGTACTTC. Residues: CASSQGARAKNIQYF.

Comments on this clonotype: The final CDR3 position lacks the conserved phenylalanine or tryptophan, pointing to a likely read error. The DNA is omitted, as the CDR3 cannot be located on it reliably, and the CDR3 follows TCRdb's listing. The V call is TRBV7-2, the J call TRBJ2-6; the D segment call TRBD1 is taken from the table without a DNA check. The length of the CDR3 is 17 amino acids, counting both ends. Germline V lookup: CDR1 SGHTA, CDR2 FQGNSA. The CDR3 loop is CASSLATGFQETQYFGA.